This T cell receptor (beta chain) was sequenced during a study of blood T cell repertoires in COVID-19. Study overall: COVID-19 samples, acute and convalescent, were from the United States, Italy and Spain.

Cohorts were determined from participant-reported clinical history. Cohort 3 donors were reported recovered after two negative PCRs, clearance, or symptom resolution. This CDR3 comprises 14 residues. V dropped 4 bases and J dropped 7; count of bases not matched to a gene: 4. CDR1 and CDR2 (germline): LNHDA, SQIVND (reference sequence). This clone was observed a handful of times. Study processing details: Amplified reference gene primers provided the basis for estimating nucleated cell counts. The method was immunoSEQ multiplex PCR; TCRdb's version includes in-frame clones alone and lacks a portion of them. The DNA was the basis for D and trimming; V, J and clone size are from that table. The table has 100,000 to 150,000 clones, roughly 90% seen once.

The sequence came from a woman in her forties or fifties who had recovered from COVID-19. This chain uses TRBV19 with TRBJ1-5; 10 bases match TRBD1. The sample taken for sequencing was PBMCs or T cells enriched from blood (not recorded which). The CDR3 sequence: CASSRGTGDQPQHF. CDR3 nucleotides: TGTGCCAGTAGTAGGGGGACAGGGGACCAGCCCCAGCATTTT.